One and the same sample provided the 31 T cell receptor beta chains below, sequenced in a study of beta chain features in type 1 diabetes. What was sequenced were expressed TCRB transcripts, since all of the isolated RNA had been reverse transcribed. The data were produced by immunoSEQ multiplex PCR, yet TCRdb's version contains in-frame clones alone and is incomplete. Here the sample spans approximately 160,000 clones, about 8.1% being singletons. The sequenced sample was central memory CD4+ T cells from blood. The receptor set was obtained from a man between 18 and 29 years old in good health.

The chain couples TRBV5-1 to TRBJ2-5, with TRBD2 identical over 9 bases. The tail of the sequence fits TRBJ2-7 better, so the J call may be wrong. The CDR3 totals 15 residues. Germline CDR1 is SGHRS and CDR2 is YFSETQ. CDR3 sequence: CASSSRSGSGYEQYF. The DNA for the CDR3 is TGCGCCAGCAGCTCCCGTAGCGGGAGTGGGTACGAGCAGTACTTC.

This clone has at least ten counts. The J gene is TRBJ1-2, the V gene TRBV10-3; D ambiguous. The V gene's germline CDR1 is ENHRY and CDR2 SYGVKD. Trimming stripped 0 bases from V and 4 bases from J, with 12 bases between. This CDR3 has 15 amino acids. DNA of the CDR3: TGTGCCATCAGTGAGTCCAGAGAGGGAGCCTATGGCTACACCTTC. This codes for CAISESREGAYGYTF.

V is TRBV14 and J is TRBJ1-2; D uncertain. CDR1 and CDR2 (germline): SGHDN, FVKESK. The ends were cut back, 0 bases at V and 1 base at J, with 12 bases in the middle. The CDR3 loop spans 16 amino acids. The CDR3 DNA reads as TGTGCCAGCAGCCAAGAATGGAACAGAGTTAACTATGGCTACACCTTC. Its protein is CASSQEWNRVNYGYTF.

This clone came up a few times. The chain recombines TRBV7-2 with TRBJ1-5; D is unclear. From germline, CDR1 is SGHTA and CDR2 FQGNSA. CDR3 length: 13 amino acids. V gave up 5 bases and J gave up 6 bases, with 11 bases separating them. The CDR3 loop reads CASSETLRQPQHF. In DNA form, the CDR3 reads TGTGCCAGCAGCGAAACCCTACGTCAGCCCCAGCATTTT.

This rearrangement joins TRBV9 to TRBJ2-7, with 8 nucleotides matching TRBD1. V lost 10 bases to trimming and J lost 3 bases; unmatched junction nucleotides: 9. CDR1 and CDR2 from the germline V gene are SGDLS and YYNGEE. The CDR3 has 13 residues. The CDR3 loop is CALGDRGNYEQYF. In DNA, the CDR3 is TGTGCCCTCGGTGACAGGGGAAACTACGAGCAGTACTTC.

This clone was found a few times. The rearrangement uses TRBV6-1 and TRBJ2-2; 8 bases agree with TRBD1. The germline CDR1 and CDR2 sequences are MNHNS and SASEGT. CDR3 length: 14 amino acids. V trimming: 6 bases; J trimming: 1 base; junction bases outside the gene matches: 1. The CDR3 sequence is CASRDRENTGELFF. The CDR3 DNA reads TGTGCCAGCAGGGACAGGGAGAACACCGGGGAGCTGTTTTTT.

This clone appeared a few times. This chain uses TRBV28 with TRBJ2-1; a possible D gene is TRBD1 (6 bases). Germline assignment: CDR1 MDHEN and CDR2 SYDVKM. CDR3 size: 14 residues. Trimming stripped 6 bases from V and 6 bases from J, with 15 bases between. The CDR3 spells CASSLGAGPNEQFF. CDR3 bases: TGTGCCAGCAGCCTGGGGGCAGGGCCCAATGAGCAGTTCTTC.

This clone was found a few times. V usage is TRBV15 and J usage is TRBJ1-4; TRBD1 aligns across 7 bases. Germline-derived CDR1 and CDR2 are LNHNV and YYDKDF (reference sequence). There are 16 residues in the CDR3. J lost 5 bases, V lost 1 base, and 7 bases had no gene match. The CDR3 bases are TGTGCCACCAGCAGAGGGGACAGTCCTCAAAATGAAAAACTGTTTTTT. It encodes CATSRGDSPQNEKLFF.

This clone was detected a few times. The genes are TRBV6-6 and TRBJ2-7, with a weak D call TRBD2 (5 bases). CDR3 length: 14 residues. Germline V gene data show CDR1 as MNHNY and CDR2 as SVGAGI (reference sequence). Trimming took off 0 bases at V and 4 bases at J, with 10 bases between the two ends. The CDR3 DNA sequence: TGTGCCAGCAGTTACTCGAGGGTTTATTACGAGCAGTACTTC. Amino acids: CASSYSRVYYEQYF.

In this sample, this clone turned up a few times. The rearrangement joins TRBV11-2 to TRBJ2-1; D unresolved. The germline V gene encodes CDR1 SGHAT and CDR2 FQNNGV. This CDR3 region has 15 residues. The V end was cut by 9 bases, the J end by 0 bases, with 15 bases between. The DNA of the CDR3 is TGTGCCAGTGTTTTCGATCCCAGCTCCTACAATGAGCAGTTCTTC. Protein product: CASVFDPSSYNEQFF.

This chain links TRBV18 with TRBJ2-1; 7 bases align to TRBD2. Unmatched junction bases numbered 18, after V lost 5 bases and J lost 5 bases. There are 18 residues in the CDR3. The germline V gene encodes CDR1 KGHSH and CDR2 LQKENI. The CDR3 spells CASSDLGGRQRIDNEQFF. The CDR3 bases are TGTGCCAGCTCAGACCTGGGGGGGAGACAGAGAATAGACAATGAGCAGTTCTTC.

This clone showed up just a few times. The rearrangement uses TRBV6-6 and TRBJ2-3; D gene uncertain. The V end lost 2 bases, the J end lost 6 bases, and 12 bases lay between the germline ends. The CDR3 has 14 residues. CDR1 and CDR2 from the germline V gene are MNHNY and SVGAGI (reference sequence). The CDR3 loop is CASSYRSPHDTQYF. The CDR3 coding sequence is TGTGCCAGCAGTTACAGGAGTCCACATGATACGCAGTATTTT.

This clone has a handful of counts. The V call is TRBV4-3, the J call TRBJ2-3; 13 bases agree with TRBD2. The junction had 11 bases not matched to a gene; V was cut back by 4 bases and J by 10 bases. Germline CDR1 and CDR2: LGHNA and YSLEER. The CDR3 loop spans 16 amino acids. DNA of the CDR3: TGCGCCAGCAGCCGAACCGGGACTAGCGGGGACGTAGCGCAGTATTTT. Translation: CASSRTGTSGDVAQYF.

This clone was detected only a few times. The rearrangement joins TRBV10-3 to TRBJ2-7, with 7 bases that match TRBD1. This CDR3 region has 14 residues. Per germline, CDR1 ENHRY and CDR2 SYGVKD. After removal of 10 bases from V and 4 bases from J, the junction contained 13 bases not matched to a gene. The CDR3 is CATTSRGPKYEQYF. For the CDR3, the DNA is TGTGCCACCACCTCGAGGGGGCCCAAATACGAGCAGTACTTC.

The J gene is TRBJ2-3, the V gene TRBV2; 8 bases line up with TRBD2. V lost 6 bases, J lost 4 bases, and 12 bases stayed unmatched. The CDR3 spans 16 residues. Germline assignment: CDR1 SNHLY and CDR2 FYNNEI. DNA of the CDR3: TGTGCCAGCAGGGCCAGAGTAGCGGGGTTTGCAGATACGCAGTATTTT. Its translation is CASRARVAGFADTQYF.

This clone was recorded a few times. The rearrangement joins TRBV2 to TRBJ2-7, with D maybe TRBD2 (5 bases). The CDR3 loop spans 13 amino acids. Trimming left V 8 bases short and J 6 bases short, with 17 bases between. The germline V gene has CDR1 SNHLY and CDR2 FYNNEI. CDR3 amino acids: CASLVIGGGEQYF. The CDR3 DNA follows: TGTGCCAGCTTGGTGATCGGAGGTGGCGAGCAGTACTTC.

The chain has TRBV30 and TRBJ1-3, with D perhaps matching TRBD1 (5 bases). There are 18 residues in the CDR3. Germline V lookup: CDR1 GTSNPN, CDR2 SVGIG (reference sequence). V shed 0 bases and J shed 3 bases, with 21 bases lying between them. This CDR3 reads CAWSVTAGFETFGNTIYF. In DNA form, the CDR3 reads TGTGCCTGGAGTGTAACGGCAGGGTTTGAGACTTTTGGAAACACCATATATTTT.

A few counts support this clone. This chain uses TRBV4-1 with TRBJ1-2; possibly TRBD1 for D (5 bases). CDR1 and CDR2 (germline): MGHRA, YSYEKL. This CDR3 is built from 14 residues. With 0 bases removed from V and 8 bases from J, the gap between germline ends came to 13 bases. This CDR3 reads CASSQEGAFVGYTF. The CDR3 coding sequence is TGCGCCAGCAGCCAAGAAGGGGCCTTTGTAGGCTACACCTTC.

The chain carries TRBV7-6 and TRBJ2-3, with D perhaps matching TRBD1 (6 bases). This CDR3 is built from 16 residues. CDR1 is SGHVS and CDR2 is FNYEAQ in the germline V gene. Trimming cost V 6 bases and J 2 bases, with 18 bases left between them. The CDR3 protein is CASSQQGGWNTDTQYF. DNA of the CDR3: TGTGCCAGCAGTCAACAGGGTGGATGGAACACAGATACGCAGTATTTT.

V usage is TRBV11-1 and J usage is TRBJ2-3; TRBD1 matches at 7 bases. The ends lost 1 base at V and 0 bases at J; junction bases unmatched: 1. The CDR3 loop spans 15 amino acids. Germline CDR1 SGHAT, CDR2 FQDESV (reference sequence). The CDR3 nucleotides are TGTGCCAGCAGCTTAGGACAGGGAAGCACAGATACGCAGTATTTT. The encoded protein is CASSLGQGSTDTQYF.

This clone was counted a few times. The chain joins TRBV18 to TRBJ2-3; TRBD1 might be the D (6 bases). The germline gives CDR1 KGHSH, CDR2 LQKENI. V lost 3 bases to trimming and J lost 0 bases, with 10 bases between them. This CDR3 is built from 15 residues. In DNA, the CDR3 is TGTGCCAGCTCACCTAGACAGGTCAGCACAGATACGCAGTATTTT. Translating it yields CASSPRQVSTDTQYF.

This chain connects TRBV7-2 to TRBJ1-4; 10 nucleotides align to TRBD1. Trimming took 4 bases from V and 8 from J; bases not matched to a gene: 10. Germline CDR1 is SGHTA and CDR2 is FQGNSA. The CDR3 is made up of 16 amino acids. The CDR3 is CASSSWDRGRGEKLFF. CDR3 bases: TGTGCCAGCAGCTCTTGGGACAGGGGAAGGGGAGAAAAACTGTTTTTT.

The J gene is TRBJ1-1, the V gene TRBV2, with unresolved D. CDR1 is SNHLY and CDR2 is FYNNEI in the germline V gene. V lost 10 bases and J 1 base, leaving 13 bases between the germline ends. This CDR3 has 13 amino acids. The CDR3 loop reads CANQQIPNTEAFF. The CDR3, as DNA: TGTGCCAACCAACAGATTCCGAACACTGAAGCTTTCTTT.

This clone was recorded many times. J is TRBJ2-7 and V is TRBV28; TRBD2 aligns across 7 bases. Germline V lookup: CDR1 MDHEN, CDR2 SYDVKM. The CDR3 consists of 15 residues. V was pared by 5 bases and J by 3 bases, with 10 bases of the junction left unmatched. The CDR3 nucleotides read TGTGCCAGCAGTGACCCAAGAGGGAGGGGCTACGAGCAGTACTTC. Translated, it gives CASSDPRGRGYEQYF.

The chain recombines TRBV19 with TRBJ2-3; maybe TRBD2 (5 bases). This CDR3 has 13 residues. Per the germline V gene, CDR1 is LNHDA and CDR2 is SQIVND (reference sequence). The V end lost 4 bases, the J end lost 11 bases, and 16 bases lay between the germline ends. In nucleotides, the CDR3 is TGTGCCAGTAGTACCGGAGCGAGGGATGGGCAGTATTTT. Its translation is CASSTGARDGQYF. The whole variable domain, filled in from reference TRBV19 and TRBJ2-3, reads DGGITQSPKYLFRKEGQNVTLSCEQNLNHDAMYWYRQDPGQGLRLIYYSQIVNDFQKGDIAEGYSVSREKKESFPLTVTSAQKNPTAFYLCASSTGARDGQYFGPGTRLTVL.

In this sample, this clone turned up a few times. This chain uses TRBV7-2 with TRBJ1-4; a possible D gene is TRBD1 (5 bases). CDR1 SGHTA and CDR2 FQGNSA come from the germline V gene. The CDR3 is 17 amino acids. Trimming pared 5 bases from V and 3 bases from J, leaving 19 bases between. This chain's CDR3 is CASSRRRGGSANEKLFF. DNA for the CDR3: TGTGCCAGCAGCCGTCGTCGGGGGGGTTCAGCTAATGAAAAACTGTTTTTT.

This clone was detected only a few times. The chain employs TRBV9 and TRBJ1-5; 7 bases align to TRBD1. The CDR3 loop spans 15 amino acids. In germline, CDR1 is SGDLS, CDR2 YYNGEE. Losses at the gene ends were 0 bases for V and 4 bases for J; bases not matched to a gene: 4. The CDR3 DNA reads TGTGCCAGCAGCGTAGAGGGACAGCCAAATCAGCCCCAGCATTTT. This gives the protein CASSVEGQPNQPQHF.

The J gene is TRBJ1-6, the V gene TRBV2, with a tentative D call TRBD1 (6 bases). Per germline, CDR1 SNHLY and CDR2 FYNNEI. CDR3 length: 12 residues. The V end lost 6 bases, the J end lost 7 bases, and 7 bases lay between the germline ends. Written as DNA, the CDR3 is TGTGCCAGCAGACAGGGCAATTCACCCCTCCACTTT. It translates to CASRQGNSPLHF.

A few counts support this clone. The chain couples TRBV7-2 to TRBJ1-4, with D maybe TRBD1 (5 bases). Germline V gives CDR1 SGHTA, CDR2 FQGNSA. Trimming took off 1 base at V and 5 bases at J, with 11 bases between the two ends. This CDR3 region has 15 residues. The CDR3 region is CASSLGGSGNEKLFF. DNA for the CDR3: TGTGCCAGCAGCTTAGGTGGATCAGGGAATGAAAAACTGTTTTTT.

The J gene is TRBJ2-1, the V gene TRBV11-1, with D perhaps matching TRBD2 (6 bases). There are 17 residues in the CDR3. V lost 3 bases, J lost 1 base, and 16 bases lay in between. From germline, CDR1 is SGHAT and CDR2 FQDESV (reference sequence). DNA of the CDR3: TGTGCCAGCAGCTTTCCTAGGCGGGGTATATCCTACAATGAGCAGTTCTTC. This codes for CASSFPRRGISYNEQFF.

This rearrangement joins TRBV7-9 to TRBJ2-5; TRBD2 matches 11 bases. There are 16 residues in the CDR3. V shed 1 base and J 5 bases; nucleotides not matched to a gene: 6. The germline CDR1 and CDR2 sequences are SEHNR and FQNEAQ (reference sequence). CDR3 amino acids: CASSLVLAGGRETQYF. The DNA of the CDR3 is TGTGCCAGCAGCTTAGTGCTAGCGGGGGGCCGGGAGACCCAGTACTTC.